This is a list of T cell receptor beta chains from one sample in a study of beta chain features in type 1 diabetes. Clones were read by immunoSEQ multiplex PCR, and TCRdb kept only the in-frame ones, dropping some. The sample includes around 430,000 clones, approximately 31% of them seen just once. Sequencing input: naive CD4+ T cells from blood. All receptors derive from a man younger than 35 in good health. CDR3s leave out the opening cysteine and the closing phenylalanine or tryptophan. Size values are once, few and many counts, or a class for expanded clones, and some rows have none.

TRBJ2-1 TRBV9 few ASSVGVSGYMNNEQF
TRBJ1-1 TRBV7-9 - ASSLAVAEGAF
TRBJ2-7 TRBV30 - AWSRELYLSYEQY
TRBJ2-1 TRBV9 - ASSLRLAGVNEQF
TRBJ2-2 TRBV11-2 few ASRAAQIYTGELF
TRBJ2-1 TRBV4-1 once ASSQDRDRVSYNEQF
TRBJ2-3 TRBV5-4 - ASSLGQPDTQY
TRBJ2-2 TRBV11-2 few ASSWGLAANTGELF
TRBJ2-7 TRBV12-5 - ASGWYEQY
TRBJ2-1 TRBV6-6 few ASSHGVGEQF